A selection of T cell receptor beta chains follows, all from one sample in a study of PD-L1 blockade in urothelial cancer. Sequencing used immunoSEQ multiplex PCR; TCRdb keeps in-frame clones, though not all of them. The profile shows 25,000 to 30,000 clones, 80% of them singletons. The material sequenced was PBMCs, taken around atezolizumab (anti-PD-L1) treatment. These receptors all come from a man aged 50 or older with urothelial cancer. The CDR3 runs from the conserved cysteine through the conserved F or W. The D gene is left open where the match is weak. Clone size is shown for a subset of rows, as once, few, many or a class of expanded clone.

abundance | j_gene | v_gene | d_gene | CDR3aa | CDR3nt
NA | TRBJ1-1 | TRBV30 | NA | CAWSVNRGTEAFF | TGTGCCTGGAGTGTAAATCGGGGCACTGAAGCTTTCTTT
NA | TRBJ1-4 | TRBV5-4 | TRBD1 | CASSPGTATNEKLFF | TGTGCCAGCAGCCCGGGGACAGCAACTAATGAAAAACTGTTTTTT
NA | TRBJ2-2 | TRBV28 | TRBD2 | CAGGGTPNTGELFF | TGTGCCGGGGGGGGGACCCCCAACACCGGGGAGCTGTTTTTT
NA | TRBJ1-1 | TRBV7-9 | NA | CASSLTAGVTEAFF | TGTGCCAGCAGCTTGACCGCAGGGGTGACTGAAGCTTTCTTT
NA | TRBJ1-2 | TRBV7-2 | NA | CASSLAAVRGTYGYTF | TGTGCCAGCAGCTTAGCGGCGGTCAGGGGTACCTATGGCTACACCTTC
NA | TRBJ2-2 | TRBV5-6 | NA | CASSLRNRNTGELFF | TGTGCCAGCAGCTTGAGAAACAGAAACACCGGGGAGCTGTTTTTT
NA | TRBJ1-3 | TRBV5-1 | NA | CASSPVAGSSGNTIYF | TGCGCCAGCAGCCCGGTTGCTGGGAGCTCTGGAAACACCATATATTTT
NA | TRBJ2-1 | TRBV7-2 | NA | CASSFDRSSYNEQFF | TGTGCCAGCAGCTTCGACAGGAGCTCCTACAATGAGCAGTTCTTC
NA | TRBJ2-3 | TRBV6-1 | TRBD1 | CASGTGTGRTDTQYF | TGTGCCAGCGGAACCGGGACAGGCAGGACAGATACGCAGTATTTT
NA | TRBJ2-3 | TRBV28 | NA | CASSLSGTSTDTQYF | TGTGCCAGCAGTTTATCCGGGACTAGCACAGATACGCAGTATTTT
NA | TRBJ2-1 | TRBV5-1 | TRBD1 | CASSPRQGAGNEQFF | TGCGCCAGCAGCCCAAGACAGGGGGCAGGCAATGAGCAGTTCTTC
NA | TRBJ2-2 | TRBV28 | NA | CASSRVENTGELFF | TGTGCCAGCAGTCGGGTGGAGAACACCGGGGAGCTGTTTTTT
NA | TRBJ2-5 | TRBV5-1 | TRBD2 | CASSRGLAGDETQYF | TGCGCCAGCAGCAGGGGACTAGCGGGGGATGAGACCCAGTACTTC
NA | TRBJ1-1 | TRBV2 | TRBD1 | CASRSTGQGGTEAFF | TGTGCCAGCAGGTCCACGGGACAGGGGGGCACTGAAGCTTTCTTT
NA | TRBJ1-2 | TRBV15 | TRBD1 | CATSRDREVLWGYTF | TGTGCCACCAGCAGGGACAGGGAAGTTCTATGGGGCTACACCTTC
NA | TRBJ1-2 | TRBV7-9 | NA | CASSDAGGSVNYGYTF | TGTGCCAGCAGCGACGCAGGAGGCAGTGTCAACTATGGCTACACCTTC
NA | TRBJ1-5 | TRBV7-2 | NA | CASSLQQYQPQHF | TGTGCCAGCAGCTTACAACAGTATCAGCCCCAGCATTTT
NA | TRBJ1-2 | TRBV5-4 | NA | CASSLMAGADYGYTF | TGTGCCAGCAGCTTAATGGCGGGGGCAGACTATGGCTACACCTTC
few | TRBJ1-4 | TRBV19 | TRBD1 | CASSNDRGSTGEKLFF | TGTGCCAGTAGTAATGACAGGGGGTCAACTGGTGAAAAACTGTTTTTT
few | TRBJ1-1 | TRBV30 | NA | CAWSVGSGQINEAFF | TGTGCCTGGAGTGTAGGTTCAGGGCAAATTAATGAAGCTTTCTTT
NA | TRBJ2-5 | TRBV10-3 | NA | CAISGLSQETQYF | TGTGCCATCAGTGGGCTGTCTCAAGAGACCCAGTACTTC
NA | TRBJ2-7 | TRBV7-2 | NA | CASSLAPSSYEQYF | TGTGCCAGCAGCTTAGCCCCTAGTTCCTACGAGCAGTACTTC
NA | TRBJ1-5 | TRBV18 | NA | CASSPSVSNQPQHF | TGTGCTAGCTCACCATCCGTAAGCAATCAGCCCCAGCATTTT
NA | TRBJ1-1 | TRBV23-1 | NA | CARNRDTEAFF | TGCGCCAGAAATCGGGACACTGAAGCTTTCTTT
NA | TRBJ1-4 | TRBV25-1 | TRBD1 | CASSEPGQGGKLFF | TGTGCCAGCAGTGAGCCGGGACAGGGGGGAAAACTGTTTTTT
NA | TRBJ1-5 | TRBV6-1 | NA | CASSKAWGGGNQPQHF | TGTGCCAGCAGTAAAGCCTGGGGCGGGGGCAATCAGCCCCAGCATTTT